This T cell receptor (beta chain) originates from a study of blood T cell repertoires in COVID-19. Clones were read by immunoSEQ multiplex PCR, and TCRdb kept only the in-frame ones, dropping some. This table has 150,000 to 200,000 clones, around 88% appearing once. The sequenced sample was PBMCs or T cells enriched from blood (not recorded which). The TCR originated in a woman aged 25-40 years who had recovered from COVID-19.

This CDR3 reads CASSYGTSGRSSTDTQYF. The CDR3 DNA sequence: TGTGCCAGCAGTTACGGGACTAGCGGGAGGTCTAGCACAGATACGCAGTATTTT. The gene calls are TRBV6-2 or TRBV6-3 and TRBJ2-3; 15 bases agree with TRBD2. Germline loops: CDR1 MNHEY, CDR2 SVGEGT. This CDR3 comprises 18 residues. The V and J ends lost 2 bases and 0 bases, in that order; junction bases with no gene match: 3.